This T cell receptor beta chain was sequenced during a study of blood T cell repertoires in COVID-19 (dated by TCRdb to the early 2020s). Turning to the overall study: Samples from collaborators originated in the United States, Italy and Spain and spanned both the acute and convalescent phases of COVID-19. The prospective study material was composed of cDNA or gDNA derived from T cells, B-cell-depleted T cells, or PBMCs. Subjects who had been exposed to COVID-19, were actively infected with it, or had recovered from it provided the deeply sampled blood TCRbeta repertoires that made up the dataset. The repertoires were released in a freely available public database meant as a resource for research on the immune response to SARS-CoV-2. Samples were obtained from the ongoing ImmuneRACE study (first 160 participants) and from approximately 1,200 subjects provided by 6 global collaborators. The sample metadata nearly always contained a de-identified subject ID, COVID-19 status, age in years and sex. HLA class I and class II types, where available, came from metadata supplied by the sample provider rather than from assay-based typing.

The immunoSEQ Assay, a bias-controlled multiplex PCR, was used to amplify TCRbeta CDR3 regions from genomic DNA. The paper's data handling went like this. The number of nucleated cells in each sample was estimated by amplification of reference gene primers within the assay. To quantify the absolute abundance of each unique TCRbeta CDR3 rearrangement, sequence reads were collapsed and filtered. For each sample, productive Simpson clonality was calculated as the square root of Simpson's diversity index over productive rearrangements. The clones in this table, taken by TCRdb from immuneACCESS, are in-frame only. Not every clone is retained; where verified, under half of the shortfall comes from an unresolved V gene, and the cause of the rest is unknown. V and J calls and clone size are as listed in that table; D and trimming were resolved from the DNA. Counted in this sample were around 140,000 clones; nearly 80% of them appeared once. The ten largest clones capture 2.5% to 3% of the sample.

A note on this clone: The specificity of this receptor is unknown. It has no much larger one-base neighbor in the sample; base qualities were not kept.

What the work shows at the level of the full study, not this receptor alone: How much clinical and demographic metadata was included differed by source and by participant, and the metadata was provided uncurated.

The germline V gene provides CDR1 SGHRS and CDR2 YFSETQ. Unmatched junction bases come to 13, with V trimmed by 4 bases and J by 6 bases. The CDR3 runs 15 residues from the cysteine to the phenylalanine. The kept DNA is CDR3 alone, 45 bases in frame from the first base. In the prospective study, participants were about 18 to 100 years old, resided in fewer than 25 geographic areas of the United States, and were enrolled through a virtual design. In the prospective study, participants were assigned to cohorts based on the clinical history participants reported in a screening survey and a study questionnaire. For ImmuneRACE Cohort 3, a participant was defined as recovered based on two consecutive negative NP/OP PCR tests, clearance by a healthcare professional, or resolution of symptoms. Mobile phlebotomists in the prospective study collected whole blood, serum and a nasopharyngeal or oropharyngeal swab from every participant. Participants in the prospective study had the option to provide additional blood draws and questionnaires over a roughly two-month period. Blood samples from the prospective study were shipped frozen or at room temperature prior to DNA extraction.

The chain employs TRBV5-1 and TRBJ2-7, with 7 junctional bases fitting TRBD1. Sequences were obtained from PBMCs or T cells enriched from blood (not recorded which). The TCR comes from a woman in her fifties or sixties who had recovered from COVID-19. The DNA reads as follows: TGCGCCAGCAGCCCCCACCCGACAGGGAAGGGCGAGCAGTACTTC. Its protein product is CASSPHPTGKGEQYF.